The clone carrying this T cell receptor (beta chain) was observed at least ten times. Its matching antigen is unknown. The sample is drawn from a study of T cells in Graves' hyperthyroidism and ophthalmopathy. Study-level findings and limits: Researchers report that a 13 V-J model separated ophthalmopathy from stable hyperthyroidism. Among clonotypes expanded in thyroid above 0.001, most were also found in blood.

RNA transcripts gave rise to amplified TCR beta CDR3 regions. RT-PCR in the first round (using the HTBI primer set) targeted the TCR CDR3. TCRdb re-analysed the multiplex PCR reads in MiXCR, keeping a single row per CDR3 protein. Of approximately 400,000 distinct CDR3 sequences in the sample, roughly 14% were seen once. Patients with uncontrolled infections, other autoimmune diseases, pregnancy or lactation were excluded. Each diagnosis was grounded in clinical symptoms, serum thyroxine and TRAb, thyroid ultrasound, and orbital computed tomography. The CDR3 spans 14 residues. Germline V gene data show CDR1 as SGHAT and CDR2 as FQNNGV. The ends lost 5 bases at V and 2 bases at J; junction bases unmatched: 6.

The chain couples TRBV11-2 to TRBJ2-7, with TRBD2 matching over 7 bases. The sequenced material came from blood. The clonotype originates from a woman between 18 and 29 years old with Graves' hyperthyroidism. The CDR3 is CASSPRGTTYEQYF. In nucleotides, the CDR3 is TGTGCCAGCAGCCCTCGGGGGACTACCTACGAGCAGTACTTC.